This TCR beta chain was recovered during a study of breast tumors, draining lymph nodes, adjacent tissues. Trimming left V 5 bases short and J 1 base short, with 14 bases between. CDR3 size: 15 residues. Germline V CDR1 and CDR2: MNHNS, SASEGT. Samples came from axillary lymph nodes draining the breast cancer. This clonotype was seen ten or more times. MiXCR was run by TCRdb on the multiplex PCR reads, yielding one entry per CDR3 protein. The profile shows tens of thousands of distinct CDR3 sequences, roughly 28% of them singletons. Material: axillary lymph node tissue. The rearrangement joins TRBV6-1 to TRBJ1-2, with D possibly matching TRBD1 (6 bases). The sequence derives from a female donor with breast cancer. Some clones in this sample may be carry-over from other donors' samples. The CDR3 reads CASSSLGGDNYGYTF. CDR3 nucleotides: TGTGCCAGCAGTTCTCTAGGGGGGGATAACTATGGCTACACCTTC.